This TCR beta chain came from a study of blood T cell repertoires in COVID-19. Study information: Spain, Italy and the United States supplied samples that represented acute and convalescent COVID-19.

V shed 9 bases and J 0 bases; nucleotides not matched to a gene: 7. Germline CDR1 reads SEHNR; CDR2 reads FQNEAQ (reference sequence). CDR3 length: 15 residues. Authors' processing steps: Estimated nucleated cell counts came from reference gene primer amplification. Repertoires were generated with immunoSEQ multiplex PCR, while TCRdb's copy carries only in-frame clones and drops some. That table is the source of V, J and clone size, and D and trimming were worked out from the DNA. There are roughly 56,000 clones in the sample; 87% occur only once, and approximately 7.1% lies in the top ten. The chain uses TRBV7-9 and TRBJ2-1, with TRBD2 identical over 8 bases. Sequencing was carried out using peripheral blood. This clonotype was obtained from a man aged 45-60 years with active COVID-19. In DNA, the CDR3 is TGTGCCAGTTTTAGCGGGGAGAGCTCCTACAATGAGCAGTTCTTC. Protein product: CASFSGESSYNEQFF.